This T cell receptor beta chain emerged from a study of long-term antiretroviral therapy in people with HIV. Study-wide background: When the earliest samples were collected, ART was typically delayed until CD4 counts fell.

immunoSEQ v3.0 was run at survey level. Assay: immunoSEQ multiplex PCR; the TCRdb copy retains only in-frame clones and omits some. There are approximately 17,000 clones in the sample; around four fifths occur only once, and roughly 13% lies in the top ten. The content of samples before DNA extraction was roughly 0.9-11 million cryopreserved PBMC. Germline V gene lookup returns CDR1 SGHDT and CDR2 YYEEEE. This CDR3 has 17 residues. With 2 bases removed from V and 7 bases from J, the gap between germline ends came to 22 bases. The chain links TRBV5-6 to TRBJ2-1, with D possibly being TRBD2 (6 bases). Sample: unsorted PBMCs, taken more than 3.1 years after starting antiretroviral therapy. The receptor was derived from a woman aged 35 to 49 with HIV. The DNA of the CDR3 is TGTGCCAGCAGCTTTGGCGCGGGGCCGGAGGTTTTGAATGAGCAGTTCTTC. This gives the protein CASSFGAGPEVLNEQFF.